This T cell receptor beta chain was sequenced for a study of T cells in tuberculosis. The study, taken as a whole, reports: Cases with active tuberculosis were adults, while controls were adolescents.

In its sample, this clone was seen once. Its antigen is unidentified. Assay: immunoSEQ multiplex PCR; the TCRdb copy retains only in-frame clones and omits some. The table has about 20,000 clones, 80% to 90% seen once. V gave up 3 bases and J gave up 6 bases, with 8 bases separating them. The CDR3 has 12 amino acids. CDR1 is MDHEN, CDR2 SYDVKM, per germline. The TCR originated in a donor under 30 with latent tuberculosis or without tuberculosis infection. The V gene is TRBV28, the J gene TRBJ1-2, with a weak D call TRBD1 (5 bases). The sequencing sample was made of PBMCs. The CDR3, as DNA: TGTGCCAGCAGTTTGACAGCCGATGGCTACACCTTC. As protein: CASSLTADGYTF.